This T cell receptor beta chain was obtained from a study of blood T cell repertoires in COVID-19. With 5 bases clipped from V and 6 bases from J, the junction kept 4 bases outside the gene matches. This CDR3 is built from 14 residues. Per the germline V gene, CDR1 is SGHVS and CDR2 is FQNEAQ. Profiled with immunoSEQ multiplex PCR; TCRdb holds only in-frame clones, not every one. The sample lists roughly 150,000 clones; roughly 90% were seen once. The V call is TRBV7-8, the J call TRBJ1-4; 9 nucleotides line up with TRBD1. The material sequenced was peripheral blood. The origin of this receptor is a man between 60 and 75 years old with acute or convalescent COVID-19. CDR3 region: CASSTYRGHEKLFF. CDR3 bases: TGTGCCAGCAGCACATACAGGGGGCATGAAAAACTGTTTTTT.